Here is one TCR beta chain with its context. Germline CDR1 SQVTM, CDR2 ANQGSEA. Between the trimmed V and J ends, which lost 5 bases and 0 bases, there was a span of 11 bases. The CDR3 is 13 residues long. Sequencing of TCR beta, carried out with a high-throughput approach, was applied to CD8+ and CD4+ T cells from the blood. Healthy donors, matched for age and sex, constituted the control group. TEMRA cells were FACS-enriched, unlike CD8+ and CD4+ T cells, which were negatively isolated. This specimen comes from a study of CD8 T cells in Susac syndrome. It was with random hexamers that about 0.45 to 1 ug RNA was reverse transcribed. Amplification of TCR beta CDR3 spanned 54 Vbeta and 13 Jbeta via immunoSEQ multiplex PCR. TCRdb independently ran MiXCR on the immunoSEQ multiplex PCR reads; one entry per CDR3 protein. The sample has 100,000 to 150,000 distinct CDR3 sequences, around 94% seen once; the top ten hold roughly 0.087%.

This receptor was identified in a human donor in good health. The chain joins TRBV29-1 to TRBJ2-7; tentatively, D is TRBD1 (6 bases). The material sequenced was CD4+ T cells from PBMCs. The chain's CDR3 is CSVHGQSSYEQYF. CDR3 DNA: TGCAGCGTTCACGGACAGAGCTCCTACGAGCAGTACTTC.